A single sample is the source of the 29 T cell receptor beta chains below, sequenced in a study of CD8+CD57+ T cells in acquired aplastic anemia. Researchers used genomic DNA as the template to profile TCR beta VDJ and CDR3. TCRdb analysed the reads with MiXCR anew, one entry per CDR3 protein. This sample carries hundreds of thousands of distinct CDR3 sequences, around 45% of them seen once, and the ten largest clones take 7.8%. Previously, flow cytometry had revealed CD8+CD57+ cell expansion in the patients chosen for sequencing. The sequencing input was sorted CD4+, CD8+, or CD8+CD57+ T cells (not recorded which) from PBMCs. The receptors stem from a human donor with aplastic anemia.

The DNA for the CDR3 is TGTGCCAGCAGTTTAGGGGTCATGATTTATGAGCAGTTCTTC. Its protein is CASSLGVMIYEQFF. The rearrangement links TRBV27 to TRBJ2-1; D is undetermined. Germline CDR1 is MNHEY and CDR2 is SMNVEV (reference sequence). The CDR3 runs to 14 residues. The V gene lost 2 bases and the J gene lost 8 bases, with 13 bases spanning the gap.

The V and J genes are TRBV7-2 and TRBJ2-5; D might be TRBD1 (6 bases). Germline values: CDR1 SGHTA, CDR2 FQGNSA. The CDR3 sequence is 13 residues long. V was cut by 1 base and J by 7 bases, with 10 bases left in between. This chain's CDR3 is CASSLVPRGTQYF. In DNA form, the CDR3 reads TGTGCCAGCAGCTTAGTCCCCAGGGGGACCCAGTACTTC.

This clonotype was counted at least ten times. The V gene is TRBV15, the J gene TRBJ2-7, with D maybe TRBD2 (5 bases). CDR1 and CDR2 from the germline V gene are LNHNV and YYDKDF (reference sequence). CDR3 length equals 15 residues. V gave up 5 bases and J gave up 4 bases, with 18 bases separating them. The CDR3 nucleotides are TGTGCCACCAGCGCGATCCCAGGACTTACGTACGAGCAGTACTTC. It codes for CATSAIPGLTYEQYF.

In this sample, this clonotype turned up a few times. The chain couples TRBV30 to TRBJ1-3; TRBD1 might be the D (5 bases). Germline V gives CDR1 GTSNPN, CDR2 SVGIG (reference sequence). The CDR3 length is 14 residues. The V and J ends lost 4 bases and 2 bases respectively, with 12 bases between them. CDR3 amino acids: CAWTGGTPGNTIYF. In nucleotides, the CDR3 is TGTGCCTGGACAGGCGGGACTCCTGGAAACACCATATATTTT.

The CDR3 DNA reads TGCAGCGGGACTAGCGGGGCGCCGAGATTTGTAACGGATACGCAGTATTTT. It translates to CSGTSGAPRFVTDTQYF. The chain joins TRBV29-1 to TRBJ2-3; 12 bases line up with TRBD2. There are 17 residues in the CDR3. Germline values: CDR1 SQVTM, CDR2 ANQGSEA. Losses at the gene ends were 7 bases for V and 6 bases for J; bases not matched to a gene: 17.

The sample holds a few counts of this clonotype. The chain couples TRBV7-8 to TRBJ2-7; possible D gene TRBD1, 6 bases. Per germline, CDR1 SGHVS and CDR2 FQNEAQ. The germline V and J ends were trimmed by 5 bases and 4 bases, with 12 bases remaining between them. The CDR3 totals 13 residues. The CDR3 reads CASSPRTVYEQYV. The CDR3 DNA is TGTGCCAGCAGCCCCCGGACAGTTTACGAGCAGTACGTC.

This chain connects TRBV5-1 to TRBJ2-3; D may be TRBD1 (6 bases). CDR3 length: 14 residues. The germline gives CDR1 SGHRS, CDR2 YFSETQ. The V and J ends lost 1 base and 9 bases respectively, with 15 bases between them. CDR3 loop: CASSLSDGTLTQYF. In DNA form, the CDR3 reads TGCGCCAGCAGCTTGAGCGACGGGACATTGACGCAGTATTTT.

Here the CDR3 DNA reads TGTGCCAGCAGCTTCCGTACAGGGGATAATTCACCCCTCCACTTT. Translating gives CASSFRTGDNSPLHF. The rearrangement links TRBV7-9 to TRBJ1-6; TRBD1 aligns across 7 bases. The V and J ends lost 3 bases and 5 bases, in that order; junction bases with no gene match: 4. CDR3 length equals 15 residues. CDR1 SEHNR and CDR2 FQNEAQ come from the germline V gene (reference sequence). Based on the CDR3 plus reference TRBV7-9 and TRBJ1-6, the full variable domain is DTGVSQNPRHKITKRGQNVTFRCDPISEHNRLYWYRQTLGQGPEFLTYFQNEAQLEKSRLLSDRFSAERPKGSFSTLEIQRTEQGDSAMYLCASSFRTGDNSPLHFGNGTRLTVT.

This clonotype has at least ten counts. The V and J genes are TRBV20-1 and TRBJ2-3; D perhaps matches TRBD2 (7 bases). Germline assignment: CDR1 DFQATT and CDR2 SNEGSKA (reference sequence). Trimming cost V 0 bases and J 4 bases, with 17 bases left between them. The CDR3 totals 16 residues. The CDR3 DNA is TGCAGTGCTAGAGATCCCGACGGGGGGCTCCCAGATACGCAGTATTTT. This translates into CSARDPDGGLPDTQYF.

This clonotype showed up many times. In DNA, the CDR3 is TGTGCCAGCAGCGAGGGAGGGGCTGGGGAGCTGTTTTTT. This gives the protein CASSEGGAGELFF. The chain is built from TRBV9 and TRBJ2-2; 7 nucleotides match TRBD2. Losses at the gene ends were 3 bases for V and 8 bases for J; bases not matched to a gene: 4. Germline CDR1 and CDR2: SGDLS and YYNGEE. The CDR3 contains 13 residues. Together with reference TRBV9 and TRBJ2-2, the CDR3 gives the full variable domain: DSGVTQTPKHLITATGQRVTLRCSPRSGDLSVYWYQQSLDQGLQFLIQYYNGEERAKGNILERFSAQQFPDLHSELNLSSLELGDSALYFCASSEGGAGELFFGEGSRLTVL.

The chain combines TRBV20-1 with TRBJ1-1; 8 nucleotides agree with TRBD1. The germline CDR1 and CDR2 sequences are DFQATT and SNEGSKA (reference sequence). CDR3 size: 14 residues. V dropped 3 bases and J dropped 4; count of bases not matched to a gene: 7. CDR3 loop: CSARTGVGITEAFF. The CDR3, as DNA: TGCAGTGCTAGGACAGGGGTTGGGATCACTGAAGCTTTCTTT.

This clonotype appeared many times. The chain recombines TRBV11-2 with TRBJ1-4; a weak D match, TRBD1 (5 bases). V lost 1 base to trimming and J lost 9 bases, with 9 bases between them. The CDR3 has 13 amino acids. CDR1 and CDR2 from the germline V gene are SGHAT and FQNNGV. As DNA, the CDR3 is TGTGCCAGCAGCTTAGGGCAGGGTAAAAAACTGTTTTTT. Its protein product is CASSLGQGKKLFF.

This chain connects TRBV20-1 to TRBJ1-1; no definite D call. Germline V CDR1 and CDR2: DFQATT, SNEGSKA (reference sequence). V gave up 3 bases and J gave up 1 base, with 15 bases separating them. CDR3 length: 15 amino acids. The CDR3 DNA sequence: TGCAGTGCTAGGGTCGCGCATTGGGAGAACACTGAAGCTTTCTTT. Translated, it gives CSARVAHWENTEAFF.

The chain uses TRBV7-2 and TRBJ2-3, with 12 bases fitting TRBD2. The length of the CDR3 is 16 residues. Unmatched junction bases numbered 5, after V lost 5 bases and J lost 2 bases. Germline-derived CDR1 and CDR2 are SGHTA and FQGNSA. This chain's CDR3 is CASSKTSGGYTDTQYF. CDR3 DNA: TGTGCCAGCAGCAAGACTAGCGGGGGCTACACAGATACGCAGTATTTT.

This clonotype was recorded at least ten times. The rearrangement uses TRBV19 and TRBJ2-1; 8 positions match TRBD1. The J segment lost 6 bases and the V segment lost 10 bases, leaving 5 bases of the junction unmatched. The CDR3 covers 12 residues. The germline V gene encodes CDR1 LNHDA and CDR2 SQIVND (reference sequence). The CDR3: CATRTGSNEQFF. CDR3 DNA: TGTGCCACCCGGACAGGGAGCAATGAGCAGTTCTTC. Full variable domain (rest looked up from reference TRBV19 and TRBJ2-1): DGGITQSPKYLFRKEGQNVTLSCEQNLNHDAMYWYRQDPGQGLRLIYYSQIVNDFQKGDIAEGYSVSREKKESFPLTVTSAQKNPTAFYLCATRTGSNEQFFGPGTRLTVL.

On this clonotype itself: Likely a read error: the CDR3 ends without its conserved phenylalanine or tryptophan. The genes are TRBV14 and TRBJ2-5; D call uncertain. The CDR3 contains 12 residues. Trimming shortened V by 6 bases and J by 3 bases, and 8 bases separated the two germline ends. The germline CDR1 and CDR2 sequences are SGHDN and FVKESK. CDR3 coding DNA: TGTGCCAGCAGTGAGCAAAAAGAGACCCAGTACCTC. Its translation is CASSEQKETQYL.

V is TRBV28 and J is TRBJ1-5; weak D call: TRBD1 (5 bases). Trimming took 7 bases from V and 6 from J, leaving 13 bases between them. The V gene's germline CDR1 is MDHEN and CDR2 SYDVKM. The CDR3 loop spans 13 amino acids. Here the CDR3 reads CASTTVGVQPQHF. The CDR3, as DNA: TGTGCCAGCACTACAGTAGGGGTTCAGCCCCAGCATTTT. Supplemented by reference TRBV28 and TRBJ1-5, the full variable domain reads DVKVTQSSRYLVKRTGEKVFLECVQDMDHENMFWYRQDPGLGLRLIYFSYDVKMKEKGDIPEGYSVSREKKERFSLILESASTNQTSMYLCASTTVGVQPQHFGDGTRLSIL.

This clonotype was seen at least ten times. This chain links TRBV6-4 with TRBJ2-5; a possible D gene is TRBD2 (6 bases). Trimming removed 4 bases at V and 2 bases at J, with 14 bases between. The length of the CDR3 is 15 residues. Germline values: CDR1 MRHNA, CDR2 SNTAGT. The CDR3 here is CASSAIADKQETQYF. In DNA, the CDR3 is TGTGCCAGCAGTGCCATAGCGGACAAGCAAGAGACCCAGTACTTC.

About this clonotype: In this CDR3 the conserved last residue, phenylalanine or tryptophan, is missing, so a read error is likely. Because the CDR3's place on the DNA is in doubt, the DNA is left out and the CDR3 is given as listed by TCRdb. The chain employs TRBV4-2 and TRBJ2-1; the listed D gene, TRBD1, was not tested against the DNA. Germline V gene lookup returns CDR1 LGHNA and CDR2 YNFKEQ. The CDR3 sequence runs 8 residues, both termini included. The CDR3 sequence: CASSQEGD.

As DNA, the CDR3 is TGTGCCAGTAGTATTGGGGCTGGGGACACTGAAGCTTTCTTT. Translated, it gives CASSIGAGDTEAFF. The chain uses TRBV19 and TRBJ1-1, with D possibly being TRBD1 (5 bases). The V end was cut by 3 bases, the J end by 3 bases, with 11 bases between. The CDR3 is 14 residues long. Germline CDR1 is LNHDA and CDR2 is SQIVND (reference sequence).

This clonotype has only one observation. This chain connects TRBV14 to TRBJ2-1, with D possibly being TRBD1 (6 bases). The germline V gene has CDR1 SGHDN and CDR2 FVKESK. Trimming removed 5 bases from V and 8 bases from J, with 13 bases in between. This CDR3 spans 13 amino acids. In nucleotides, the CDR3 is TGTGCCAGCAGCTCTGACAGGAACGATGAGCAGTTCTTC. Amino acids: CASSSDRNDEQFF.

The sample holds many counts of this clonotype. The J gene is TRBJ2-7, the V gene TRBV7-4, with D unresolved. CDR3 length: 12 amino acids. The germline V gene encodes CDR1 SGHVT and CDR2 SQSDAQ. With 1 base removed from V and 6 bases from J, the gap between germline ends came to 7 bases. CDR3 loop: CASSLVSPEQYF. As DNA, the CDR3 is TGTGCCAGCAGCTTAGTATCCCCCGAGCAGTACTTC.

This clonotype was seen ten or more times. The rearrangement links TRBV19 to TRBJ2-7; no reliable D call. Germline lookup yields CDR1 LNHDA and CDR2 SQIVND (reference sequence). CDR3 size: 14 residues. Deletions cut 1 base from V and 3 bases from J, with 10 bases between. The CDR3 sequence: CASSIASGNYEQYF. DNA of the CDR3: TGTGCCAGTAGTATAGCATCAGGAAACTACGAGCAGTACTTC.

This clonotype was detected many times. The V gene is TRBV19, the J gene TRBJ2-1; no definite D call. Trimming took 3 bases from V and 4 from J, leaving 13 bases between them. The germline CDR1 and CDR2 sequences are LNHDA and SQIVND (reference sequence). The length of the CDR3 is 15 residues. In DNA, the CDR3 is TGTGCCAGTAGTATTTCGGCCGGGCTATACAATGAGCAGTTCTTC. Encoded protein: CASSISAGLYNEQFF.

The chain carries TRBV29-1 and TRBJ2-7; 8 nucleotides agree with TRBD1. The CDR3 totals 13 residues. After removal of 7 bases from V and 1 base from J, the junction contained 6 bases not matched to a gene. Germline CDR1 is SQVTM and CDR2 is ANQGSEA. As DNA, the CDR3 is TGCAGCGCGGAGGGACAGGAGTCCTACGAGCAGTACTTC. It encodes CSAEGQESYEQYF.

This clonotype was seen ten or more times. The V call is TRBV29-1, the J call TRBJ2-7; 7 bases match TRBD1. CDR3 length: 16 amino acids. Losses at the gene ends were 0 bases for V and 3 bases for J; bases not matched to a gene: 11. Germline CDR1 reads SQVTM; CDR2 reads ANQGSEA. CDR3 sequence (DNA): TGCAGCGTTGAAGATTACGGTAGGGACAGTCGCTACGAGCAGTACTTC. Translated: CSVEDYGRDSRYEQYF.

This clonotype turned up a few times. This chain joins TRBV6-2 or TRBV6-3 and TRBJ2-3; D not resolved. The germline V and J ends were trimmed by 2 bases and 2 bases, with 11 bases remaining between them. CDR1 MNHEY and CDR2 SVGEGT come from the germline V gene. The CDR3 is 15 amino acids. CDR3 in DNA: TGTGCCAGCAGTTACCCCAGGAGAGACACAGATACGCAGTATTTT. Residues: CASSYPRRDTDTQYF.

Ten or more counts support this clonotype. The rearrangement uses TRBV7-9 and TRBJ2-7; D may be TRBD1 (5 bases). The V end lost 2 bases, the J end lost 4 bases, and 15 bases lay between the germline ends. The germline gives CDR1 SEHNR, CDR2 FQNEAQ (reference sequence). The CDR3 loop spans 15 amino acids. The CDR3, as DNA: TGTGCCAGCAGCTTAATGGGCAGGGTAGTGTACGAGCAGTACTTC. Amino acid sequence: CASSLMGRVVYEQYF.

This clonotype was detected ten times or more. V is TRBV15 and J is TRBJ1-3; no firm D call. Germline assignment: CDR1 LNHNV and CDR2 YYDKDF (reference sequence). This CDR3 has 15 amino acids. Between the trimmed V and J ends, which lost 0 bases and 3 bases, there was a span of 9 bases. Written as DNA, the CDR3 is TGTGCCACCAGCAGAGATGTCGGAGGTGGAAACACCATATATTTT. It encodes CATSRDVGGGNTIYF.